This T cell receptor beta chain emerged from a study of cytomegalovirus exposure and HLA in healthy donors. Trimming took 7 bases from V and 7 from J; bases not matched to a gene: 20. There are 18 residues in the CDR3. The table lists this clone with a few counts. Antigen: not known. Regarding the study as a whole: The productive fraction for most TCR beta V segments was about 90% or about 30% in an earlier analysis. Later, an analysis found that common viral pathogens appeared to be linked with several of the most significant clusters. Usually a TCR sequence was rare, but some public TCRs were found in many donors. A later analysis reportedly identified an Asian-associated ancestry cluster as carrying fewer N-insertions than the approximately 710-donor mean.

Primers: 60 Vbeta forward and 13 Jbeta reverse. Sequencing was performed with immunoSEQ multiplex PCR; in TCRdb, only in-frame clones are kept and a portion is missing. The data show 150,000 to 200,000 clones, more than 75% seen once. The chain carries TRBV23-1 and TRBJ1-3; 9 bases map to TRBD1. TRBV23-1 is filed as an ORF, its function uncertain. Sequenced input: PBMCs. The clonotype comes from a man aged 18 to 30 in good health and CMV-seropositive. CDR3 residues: CASTSPHNSGTGTNTIYF. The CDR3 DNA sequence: TGCGCCAGCACTTCCCCTCACAATTCCGGGACAGGGACTAACACCATATATTTT.